What follows describes a single T cell receptor (beta chain). Its antigen is not identified. The source of the sample is a study of T cell responses to AZD1222 COVID-19 vaccine. The repertoire was sequenced with immunoSEQ multiplex PCR; TCRdb's copy has only in-frame clones and lacks some. The table records approximately 110,000 clones, approximately 85% of them present only once. This CDR3 region has 12 residues. The V end lost 5 bases, the J end lost 4 bases, and 9 bases lay between the germline ends. CDR1 and CDR2 (germline): SGHAT, FQNNGV. The study's findings and limits: No day 14 peak samples; only post-peak repertoires were characterized. Spike-specific TCR breadth and depth both grew after two AZD1222 doses.

J is TRBJ2-7 and V is TRBV11-2; no clear D gene. The clonotype originates from an adult in good health. The sample consisted of peripheral blood, taken on day 0 of AZD1222 vaccination. Here the CDR3 DNA reads TGTGCCAGCAGCCGTTCAGAATACGAGCAGTACTTC. It yields the protein CASSRSEYEQYF.